Below are 21 T cell receptor beta chains sequenced from a single sample in a study of blood T cell repertoires in COVID-19. TCRdb's table, derived via immunoSEQ multiplex PCR, lists solely in-frame clones and lacks some. The top ten clones hold around 2% of a sample with approximately 160,000 clones, roughly 93% of them seen once. Material: peripheral blood. The source of these receptors is a woman aged 55-69 years with COVID-19, enrolled during active disease.

This sequence joins TRBV6-2 or TRBV6-3 and TRBJ2-3, with 9 bases matching TRBD2. Germline V gene data show CDR1 as MNHEY and CDR2 as SVGEGT. The V segment lost 2 bases and the J segment 3 bases; nucleotides outside the gene matches: 3. The length of the CDR3 is 15 residues. The CDR3 spells CASSYGTSPTDTQYF. DNA for the CDR3: TGTGCCAGCAGTTACGGGACTAGCCCTACAGATACGCAGTATTTT.

The rearrangement uses TRBV29-1 and TRBJ2-7, with D tentatively TRBD1 (6 bases). The CDR3 sequence is 16 residues long. V lost 6 bases to trimming and J lost 0 bases, with 21 bases between them. From germline, CDR1 is SQVTM and CDR2 ANQGSEA. The CDR3 spells CSVRLGAPTHSYEQYF. As DNA, the CDR3 is TGCAGCGTGAGGCTGGGGGCACCTACTCACTCCTACGAGCAGTACTTC.

The chain employs TRBV18 and TRBJ1-3; D is undetermined. Per the germline V gene, CDR1 is KGHSH and CDR2 is LQKENI. CDR3 length: 15 residues. Trimming cost V 6 bases and J 0 bases, with 12 bases left between them. CDR3 loop: CASSSMTFSGNTIYF. As DNA, the CDR3 is TGTGCCAGCTCGTCCATGACTTTCTCTGGAAACACCATATATTTT.

The chain employs TRBV7-9 and TRBJ1-2; unclear D gene. In germline, CDR1 is SEHNR, CDR2 FQNEAQ (reference sequence). Trimming left V 6 bases short and J 6 bases short, with 14 bases between. The CDR3 is made up of 13 amino acids. CDR3 bases: TGTGCCAGCAGTATTGAGTTTCTGAATGGCTACACCTTC. Translating gives CASSIEFLNGYTF.

The V gene is TRBV4-1, the J gene TRBJ2-3, with TRBD2 matching 11 bases. CDR1 and CDR2 (germline): MGHRA, YSYEKL. There are 20 residues in the CDR3. J lost 4 bases, V lost 1 base, and 16 bases had no gene match. DNA for the CDR3: TGCGCCAGCAGCCAAGTAGGTTTAGCGGGGGGGCCGAGAGACTCAGATACGCAGTATTTT. This translates into CASSQVGLAGGPRDSDTQYF.

V usage is TRBV7-2 and J usage is TRBJ1-1; the D gene is possibly TRBD1 (5 bases). CDR1 and CDR2 (germline): SGHTA, FQGNSA. This CDR3 has 14 residues. With 6 bases removed from V and 6 bases from J, the gap between germline ends came to 17 bases. The CDR3 bases are TGTGCCAGCAGGACGATTACAACAGGTCCTGAAGCTTTCTTT. Its protein is CASRTITTGPEAFF.

The chain carries TRBV4-2 and TRBJ1-1; 7 bases are a match to TRBD1. V lost 0 bases, J lost 1 base, and 8 bases stayed unmatched. Germline V CDR1 and CDR2: LGHNA, YNFKEQ. The CDR3 sequence is 17 residues long. The CDR3 loop is CASSQEPGGASNTEAFF. CDR3 DNA sequence: TGTGCCAGCAGCCAAGAGCCAGGGGGAGCCTCGAACACTGAAGCTTTCTTT.

V gene TRBV7-2 combines with J gene TRBJ2-1; 8 bases are shared with TRBD2. CDR1 is SGHTA and CDR2 is FQGNSA in the germline V gene. With V trimmed by 11 bases and J by 3 bases, 9 bases remained unmatched. The CDR3 length is 14 residues. CDR3 sequence reads: CARVEGTSYNEQFF. CDR3 DNA: TGTGCCCGCGTTGAAGGGACTAGCTACAATGAGCAGTTCTTC.

The chain carries TRBV19 and TRBJ1-5; TRBD1 matches 8 bases. V gave up 7 bases and J gave up 7 bases; unmatched junction bases: 9. Germline lookup yields CDR1 LNHDA and CDR2 SQIVND (reference sequence). CDR3 length: 14 amino acids. DNA of the CDR3: TGTGCCAGTACGCCTCAGGGGGCAAGGCAGCCCCAGCATTTT. Amino acid sequence: CASTPQGARQPQHF.

V usage is TRBV7-6 and J usage is TRBJ2-7; 9 nucleotides line up with TRBD2. The CDR3 runs 16 residues. From germline, CDR1 is SGHVS and CDR2 FNYEAQ. V gave up 5 bases and J gave up 3 bases; unmatched junction bases: 11. The DNA for the CDR3 is TGTGCCAGCAGCGCCAGCGGGGGGATTCGAGTCTACGAGCAGTACTTC. It translates to CASSASGGIRVYEQYF.

The V call is TRBV7-9, the J call TRBJ2-1; D may be TRBD2 (5 bases). Trimming took off 3 bases at V and 8 bases at J, with 11 bases between the two ends. The CDR3 contains 13 residues. The germline V gene encodes CDR1 SEHNR and CDR2 FQNEAQ (reference sequence). Here the CDR3 reads CASSFSSIDEQFF. In DNA form, the CDR3 reads TGTGCCAGCAGCTTTTCTAGCATCGATGAGCAGTTCTTC.

The CDR3 coding sequence is TGCGCCAGCAGCCGAACAGGGGGCGATTACGAGCAGTACTTC. As protein: CASSRTGGDYEQYF. The chain has TRBV5-1 and TRBJ2-7; 9 positions match TRBD1. V was pared by 4 bases and J by 4 bases, with 6 bases of the junction left unmatched. The CDR3 sequence is 14 residues long. Germline V gene sequence: CDR1 SGHRS, CDR2 YFSETQ.

V is TRBV2 and J is TRBJ1-3; unclear D gene. Looked up from germline, CDR1 is SNHLY and CDR2 is FYNNEI. The CDR3 loop spans 15 amino acids. V dropped 11 bases and J dropped 6 bases, with 23 bases sitting between them. For the CDR3, the DNA is TGTGCCGTGGTTGGAGCACCCCCCAAAAAAAACACCATATATTTT. Amino acid sequence: CAVVGAPPKKNTIYF.

The rearrangement joins TRBV7-8 to TRBJ1-2; D remains ambiguous. Germline assignment: CDR1 SGHVS and CDR2 FQNEAQ. This CDR3 spans 15 amino acids. Trimming stripped 10 bases from V and 4 bases from J, with 22 bases between. The CDR3 bases are TGTGCCACCCAGTCGACACCCCCGGAACCCTATGGCTACACCTTC. It is translated as CATQSTPPEPYGYTF.

The chain carries TRBV18 and TRBJ1-2; D gene unclear. CDR1 KGHSH and CDR2 LQKENI come from the germline V gene. The CDR3 spans 12 residues. The V and J ends lost 6 bases and 4 bases respectively, with 9 bases between them. The CDR3 sequence is CASSEGAYGYTF. The CDR3 DNA is TGTGCCAGCTCTGAGGGTGCCTATGGCTACACCTTC.

The V gene is TRBV5-1, the J gene TRBJ1-2; D remains ambiguous. V was clipped by 1 base and J by 4 bases, with 17 bases between them. From germline, CDR1 is SGHRS and CDR2 YFSETQ. This CDR3 has 16 amino acids. In DNA form, the CDR3 reads TGCGCCAGCAGCTTGAACGCGCGGTGGAACTCCTATGGCTACACCTTC. Protein: CASSLNARWNSYGYTF.

V gene TRBV3-1 (or the pseudogene TRBV3-2) combines with J gene TRBJ2-3; 9 bases match TRBD2. The V gene's germline CDR1 is LGHDT and CDR2 YNNKEL (reference sequence). V shed 4 bases, J shed 6 bases, and the junction held 8 bases outside the gene matches. CDR3 length: 15 amino acids. The CDR3 bases are TGTGCCAGCAGCCCATCCAGGGCGGGGGGGGATACGCAGTATTTT. Its protein product is CASSPSRAGGDTQYF.

The gene calls are TRBV6-4 and TRBJ1-6; a possible D gene is TRBD1 (5 bases). The CDR3 loop spans 14 amino acids. The germline CDR1 and CDR2 sequences are MRHNA and SNTAGT. V was cut by 6 bases and J by 7 bases, with 13 bases left in between. CDR3 residues: CASSLTARNSPLHF. For the CDR3, the DNA is TGTGCCAGCAGCTTGACAGCTCGGAATTCACCCCTCCACTTT.

This chain connects TRBV9 to TRBJ2-2; 9 positions agree with TRBD1. The germline V gene encodes CDR1 SGDLS and CDR2 YYNGEE. The CDR3 has 16 amino acids. V was clipped by 0 bases and J by 8 bases; unmatched bases: 8. CDR3 sequence (DNA): TGTGCCAGCAGCGTAGTAGGGACAGGGTGGGTAGGGGAGCTGTTTTTT. It yields the protein CASSVVGTGWVGELFF.

In DNA form, the CDR3 reads TGTGCCATCAGTGAGTCTGAGGGAGACGGCGAGGCTGGCTACACCTTC. Translated: CAISESEGDGEAGYTF. This chain uses TRBV10-3 with TRBJ1-2; D unclear. CDR3 length: 16 residues. Deletions cut 0 bases from V and 7 bases from J, with 18 bases between. Germline CDR1 is ENHRY and CDR2 is SYGVKD.

The CDR3 region has the DNA TGTGCCAGCAGGCCAGGGGGCGCCGCAACTAATGAAAAACTGTTTTTT. It encodes CASRPGGAATNEKLFF. The rearrangement joins TRBV7-8 to TRBJ1-4, with 8 nucleotides matching TRBD1. CDR1 SGHVS and CDR2 FQNEAQ come from the germline V gene. Trimming took 6 bases from V and 0 from J; bases not matched to a gene: 6. The CDR3 runs 16 residues.